One and the same sample provided the 7 T cell receptor beta chains below, sequenced in a study of Ad26.COV2.S vaccination and SARS-CoV-2 variants. Produced via immunoSEQ multiplex PCR; TCRdb's table is partial and in-frame only. Of some 480,000 clones in the sample, around 85% are singletons; the top ten hold over 10%. Treatment reported: some 20 received Ad26.COV2.S at low or high dose, single or two shots; several received placebo; per-sample allocation not given. Day 63 following the first vaccine or placebo injection was when the samples were taken. The sequences come from peripheral blood, collected in a trial of Ad26.COV2.S vaccine versus placebo. These receptors were collected from a person aged 18-60 years who received the Ad26.COV2.S COVID-19 vaccine or a placebo.

This clone was seen only a few times. V and J are TRBV4-2 and TRBJ2-7, with 7 bases aligning to TRBD2. This CDR3 is built from 16 residues. The germline CDR1 and CDR2 sequences are LGHNA and YNFKEQ. Losses at the gene ends were 0 bases for V and 2 bases for J; bases not matched to a gene: 7. Here the CDR3 DNA reads TGTGCCAGCAGCCAAGAATTGGGAGGGGTCGCCTACGAGCAGTACTTC. It encodes CASSQELGGVAYEQYF.

V gene TRBV7-6 combines with J gene TRBJ2-5; 9 bases map to TRBD2. Germline-derived CDR1 and CDR2 are SGHVS and FNYEAQ. The V and J ends lost 4 bases and 9 bases, in that order; junction bases with no gene match: 6. CDR3 length equals 13 residues. CDR3 in amino acids: CASSSGLAMAQYF. DNA for the CDR3: TGTGCCAGCAGCTCGGGACTAGCTATGGCCCAGTACTTC.

The chain recombines TRBV7-8 with TRBJ1-1; the D is unclear. The CDR3 sequence is 14 residues long. CDR1 SGHVS and CDR2 FQNEAQ come from the germline V gene. Trimming cost V 1 base and J 0 bases, with 6 bases left between them. The CDR3 coding sequence is TGTGCCAGCAGCTTAGTACGACTGAACACTGAAGCTTTCTTT. Its translation is CASSLVRLNTEAFF.

The V call is TRBV5-4, the J call TRBJ1-2, with TRBD1 matching 8 bases. The CDR3 is 14 residues long. J lost 7 bases, V lost 2 bases, and 7 bases had no gene match. Germline V gives CDR1 SGHNT, CDR2 YYREEE (reference sequence). CDR3 nucleotide sequence: TGTGCCAGCAGCTTCCCAGGGGGCCTGAGTGGCTACACCTTC. This encodes CASSFPGGLSGYTF.

V is TRBV27 and J is TRBJ1-6, with D hard to call. The germline V and J ends were trimmed by 2 bases and 7 bases, with 6 bases remaining between them. Germline V CDR1 and CDR2: MNHEY, SMNVEV (reference sequence). The CDR3 contains 13 residues. The CDR3 loop reads CASSLNLNSPLHF. CDR3 nucleotide sequence: TGTGCCAGCAGTTTAAACCTAAATTCACCCCTCCACTTT.

This clone was recorded at least ten times. The chain links TRBV19 to TRBJ1-5; D is ambiguous. Trimming cost V 8 bases and J 0 bases, with 17 bases left between them. Germline V gene data show CDR1 as LNHDA and CDR2 as SQIVND (reference sequence). The CDR3 extends over 16 amino acids. The chain's CDR3 is CASRPEDHYSNQPQHF. CDR3 DNA sequence: TGTGCCAGTCGGCCCGAGGACCATTATAGCAATCAGCCCCAGCATTTT.

The V and J genes are TRBV6-2 or TRBV6-3 and TRBJ1-5; 8 nucleotides line up with TRBD1. The germline gives CDR1 MNHEY, CDR2 SVGEGT. The CDR3 runs to 15 residues. Unmatched junction bases numbered 2, after V lost 0 bases and J lost 4 bases. The CDR3 DNA is TGTGCCAGCAGTTACTCGACAGGGGAGAATCAGCCCCAGCATTTT. Translated, it gives CASSYSTGENQPQHF.